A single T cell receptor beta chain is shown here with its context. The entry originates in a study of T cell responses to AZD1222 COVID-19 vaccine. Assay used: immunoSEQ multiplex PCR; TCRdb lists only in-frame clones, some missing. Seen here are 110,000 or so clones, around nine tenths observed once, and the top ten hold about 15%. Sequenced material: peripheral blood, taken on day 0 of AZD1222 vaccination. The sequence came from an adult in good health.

The CDR3 DNA follows: TGCGCCAGCAGCTTCGGGGGGCAAGGCTTCGGGCTCAACTATGGCTACACCTTC. Its translation: CASSFGGQGFGLNYGYTF. The chain uses TRBV5-1 and TRBJ1-2; weak D call: TRBD1 (6 bases). The CDR3 runs 18 residues. In germline, CDR1 is SGHRS, CDR2 YFSETQ. V dropped 2 bases and J dropped 2 bases, with 22 bases sitting between them.